Presented here are 32 T cell receptor beta chains from one specimen sequenced in a study of preoperative IRX-2 immunotherapy in early breast cancer. Stated treatment: preoperative locoregional IRX-2 cytokine immunotherapy. Sequencing was performed with immunoSEQ multiplex PCR; in TCRdb, only in-frame clones are kept and a portion is missing. The sample consists of over 20,000 clones, roughly 77% of them appearing once. This specimen consisted of lymph node tissue, obtained after IRX-2 immunotherapy. These TCRs come from a human donor with breast cancer.

The rearrangement uses TRBV7-6 and TRBJ1-1, with no clear D. Looked up from germline, CDR1 is SGHVS and CDR2 is FNYEAQ. This CDR3 comprises 14 residues. Trimming removed 1 base from V and 0 bases from J, with 6 bases in between. CDR3: CASSLGPLNTEAFF. CDR3 DNA sequence: TGTGCCAGCAGCTTAGGGCCTCTGAACACTGAAGCTTTCTTT.

The chain recombines TRBV29-1 with TRBJ2-1, with TRBD1 as a possible D gene (6 bases). Germline V gene sequence: CDR1 SQVTM, CDR2 ANQGSEA. Trimming left V 3 bases short and J 8 bases short, with 11 bases between. This CDR3 contains 12 residues. The CDR3 loop reads CSVELQGYEQFF. The CDR3 nucleotides read TGCAGCGTTGAGCTACAGGGCTATGAGCAGTTCTTC.

This clone was counted once. The CDR3 sequence: CASTVAGGRYNEQFF. CDR3 bases: TGTGCCAGCACTGTAGCGGGGGGGCGCTACAATGAGCAGTTCTTC. The chain has TRBV6-8 and TRBJ2-1, with 11 bases lining up with TRBD2. V dropped 7 bases and J dropped 3; count of bases not matched to a gene: 5. The V gene's germline CDR1 is MNHGY and CDR2 SAAAGT. The CDR3 length is 15 residues.

V and J are TRBV19 and TRBJ2-2, with D possibly being TRBD1 (5 bases). CDR1 and CDR2 (germline): LNHDA, SQIVND (reference sequence). V gave up 7 bases and J gave up 5 bases, with 11 bases separating them. This CDR3 has 13 residues. In DNA form, the CDR3 reads TGTGCCAGTACAGGGCTATGGACCGGGGAGCTGTTTTTT. It specifies CASTGLWTGELFF.

The chain is built from TRBV5-1 and TRBJ1-1; tentatively, D is TRBD1 (5 bases). The CDR3 loop spans 15 amino acids. V shed 0 bases and J shed 1 base, with 10 bases lying between them. The V gene's germline CDR1 is SGHRS and CDR2 YFSETQ. The CDR3 loop reads CASSLAGYGNTEAFF. CDR3 DNA: TGCGCCAGCAGCTTGGCAGGGTATGGGAACACTGAAGCTTTCTTT.

This clone was seen more than once but under ten times. J is TRBJ1-1 and V is TRBV6-8; 8 positions match TRBD1. The trim removed 4 bases at V and 10 bases at J, leaving 5 bases unmatched. Germline V CDR1 and CDR2: MNHGY, SAAAGT. The CDR3 sequence is 12 residues long. The CDR3 is CASSSDRDRAFF. CDR3 DNA: TGTGCCAGCAGTTCGGACAGGGATCGAGCTTTCTTT.

This chain's CDR3 is CASSGTGVIWGYTF. CDR3 in DNA: TGTGCCAGCAGTGGGACAGGTGTTATTTGGGGCTACACCTTC. This chain uses TRBV6-8 with TRBJ1-2; 8 bases align to TRBD1. The CDR3 loop spans 14 amino acids. The ends lost 5 bases at V and 8 bases at J; junction bases unmatched: 10. Germline V CDR1 and CDR2: MNHGY, SAAAGT.

This clone appeared once. This chain connects TRBV28 to TRBJ1-4; D not resolved. V gave up 4 bases and J gave up 5 bases, with 5 bases separating them. Germline CDR1 is MDHEN and CDR2 is SYDVKM. The CDR3 is 12 amino acids. CDR3 amino acids: CASSSLNEKLFF. The CDR3 DNA sequence: TGTGCCAGCAGTTCCCTCAATGAAAAACTGTTTTTT. Full variable domain (missing parts from reference TRBV28 and TRBJ1-4): DVKVTQSSRYLVKRTGEKVFLECVQDMDHENMFWYRQDPGLGLRLIYFSYDVKMKEKGDIPEGYSVSREKKERFSLILESASTNQTSMYLCASSSLNEKLFFGSGTQLSVL.

The chain is built from TRBV29-1 and TRBJ1-1; D gene ambiguous. The CDR3 runs 13 residues. V was cut by 7 bases and J by 8 bases, with 20 bases left in between. CDR1 is SQVTM, CDR2 ANQGSEA, per germline. The CDR3 region is CSALRANRQEAFF. The CDR3 coding sequence is TGCAGCGCACTTCGGGCGAACAGACAAGAAGCTTTCTTT.

V is TRBV19 and J is TRBJ1-2; 8 bases match TRBD1. CDR3 size: 15 residues. The V and J ends lost 4 bases and 0 bases, in that order; junction bases with no gene match: 4. Germline CDR1 reads LNHDA; CDR2 reads SQIVND (reference sequence). This CDR3 is CASSTSTGANYGYTF. The CDR3 DNA is TGTGCCAGTAGTACCTCGACAGGGGCTAACTATGGCTACACCTTC.

This sequence joins TRBV15 and TRBJ2-2; unclear D gene. Germline CDR1 reads LNHNV; CDR2 reads YYDKDF (reference sequence). V lost 0 bases, J lost 4 bases, and 12 bases lay in between. The CDR3 sequence is 16 residues long. The DNA of the CDR3 is TGTGCCACCAGCAGAGATCCGACGGGTGGCACCGGGGAGCTGTTTTTT. Translating it yields CATSRDPTGGTGELFF.

The V and J genes are TRBV19 and TRBJ2-6; no clear D. This CDR3 contains 14 residues. V lost 5 bases and J 0 bases, leaving 5 bases between the germline ends. The germline V gene has CDR1 LNHDA and CDR2 SQIVND (reference sequence). In DNA, the CDR3 is TGTGCCAGTAGTTCGGCCTCTGGGGCCAACGTCCTGACTTTC. It encodes CASSSASGANVLTF.

The V and J genes are TRBV18 and TRBJ2-3; D unresolved. Trimming took off 0 bases at V and 1 base at J, with 5 bases between the two ends. This CDR3 has 14 residues. Germline V gene lookup returns CDR1 KGHSH and CDR2 LQKENI. The CDR3 DNA is TGTGCCAGCTCACCACCGGTAGGCACAGATACGCAGTATTTT. Protein sequence: CASSPPVGTDTQYF.

The chain combines TRBV19 with TRBJ1-4; D is unresolved. The CDR3 covers 15 residues. Trimming removed 3 bases at V and 4 bases at J, with 12 bases between. The germline V gene encodes CDR1 LNHDA and CDR2 SQIVND (reference sequence). The CDR3 nucleotides read TGTGCCAGTAGTATCACGGACGGGAATAATGAAAAACTGTTTTTT. Translating it yields CASSITDGNNEKLFF.

CDR3: CASSHVWEGNQPQHF. In DNA, the CDR3 is TGTGCCAGCAGTCACGTCTGGGAGGGCAATCAGCCCCAGCATTTT. The V gene is TRBV6-8, the J gene TRBJ1-5; D is ambiguous. Germline V CDR1 and CDR2: MNHGY, SAAAGT. V lost 5 bases to trimming and J lost 2 bases, with 13 bases between them. The CDR3 spans 15 residues.

The gene calls are TRBV7-1 and TRBJ1-5, with D perhaps matching TRBD1 (6 bases). TRBV7-1 is filed as an ORF, its function uncertain. Trimming stripped 4 bases from V and 5 bases from J, with 12 bases between. The CDR3 is 14 amino acids. CDR3 sequence reads: CASSYNRAYQPQHF. For the CDR3, the DNA is TGTGCCAGCAGCTACAACAGGGCCTATCAGCCCCAGCATTTT.

The chain recombines TRBV5-1 with TRBJ1-1, with D unclear. The ends were cut back, 0 bases at V and 6 bases at J, with 12 bases in the middle. CDR1 and CDR2 from the germline V gene are SGHRS and YFSETQ. This CDR3 is 14 amino acids long. The CDR3 region has the DNA TGCGCCAGCAGCTTGGATCCCCCGGTGCCTGAAGCTTTCTTT. This encodes CASSLDPPVPEAFF.

This chain links TRBV6-8 with TRBJ1-5; D is ambiguous. The CDR3 is made up of 16 amino acids. CDR1 and CDR2 from the germline V gene are MNHGY and SAAAGT. V dropped 0 bases and J dropped 2 bases, with 11 bases sitting between them. CDR3 loop: CASSYSLFAGNQPQHF. The CDR3 nucleotides read TGTGCCAGCAGTTACTCCCTTTTTGCGGGCAATCAGCCCCAGCATTTT.

The chain is built from TRBV29-1 and TRBJ1-1, with 8 bases identical to TRBD1. The CDR3 spans 13 residues. J lost 2 bases, V lost 7 bases, and 6 bases had no gene match. Germline V gene lookup returns CDR1 SQVTM and CDR2 ANQGSEA. In DNA, the CDR3 is TGCAGCGGGGGGGACAGGATTAACACTGAAGCTTTCTTT. Translation gives CSGGDRINTEAFF.

The chain uses TRBV29-1 and TRBJ2-5; the match to TRBD1 covers 8 bases. The length of the CDR3 is 13 residues. Losses at the gene ends were 7 bases for V and 5 bases for J; bases not matched to a gene: 9. Germline CDR1 reads SQVTM; CDR2 reads ANQGSEA. The CDR3 region is CSGTTGAPETQYF. The CDR3 DNA is TGCAGCGGCACGACAGGGGCCCCCGAGACCCAGTACTTC.

This chain links TRBV18 with TRBJ1-5; 7 nucleotides align to TRBD1. From germline, CDR1 is KGHSH and CDR2 LQKENI. The CDR3 has 16 amino acids. Germline trimming cut 3 bases from V and 4 bases from J; bases unmatched to any gene: 9. In DNA form, the CDR3 reads TGTGCCAGCTCACCTCAACAGACAGGGCATAATCAGCCCCAGCATTTT. Its translation is CASSPQQTGHNQPQHF.

The chain uses TRBV11-3 and TRBJ2-7; D is perhaps TRBD2 (5 bases). V dropped 3 bases and J dropped 0 bases, with 12 bases sitting between them. The CDR3 sequence is 15 residues long. Germline V gene data show CDR1 as SGHNT and CDR2 as YENEEA. This CDR3 reads CASSLVGGSSYEQYF. DNA for the CDR3: TGTGCCAGCAGCTTGGTTGGAGGAAGCTCCTACGAGCAGTACTTC.

DNA of the CDR3: TGTGCCAGCAGCCAAGTCCGGACGACGAGAGTAGCTCCCGAGCAGTACTTC. Translating gives CASSQVRTTRVAPEQYF. V usage is TRBV14 and J usage is TRBJ2-7; D is uncertain. Trimming shortened V by 1 base and J by 6 bases, and 22 bases separated the two germline ends. This CDR3 contains 17 residues. Germline V gene lookup returns CDR1 SGHDN and CDR2 FVKESK.

The chain uses TRBV28 and TRBJ1-6, with 9 bases identical to TRBD1. The germline gives CDR1 MDHEN, CDR2 SYDVKM. The CDR3 runs 15 residues. V gave up 2 bases and J gave up 5 bases; unmatched junction bases: 1. CDR3 sequence reads: CASSLGDRDNSPLHF. The CDR3 DNA follows: TGTGCCAGCAGTTTAGGGGACAGGGATAATTCACCCCTCCACTTT.

This chain uses TRBV19 with TRBJ1-2; D remains unclear. With 5 bases removed from V and 7 bases from J, the gap between germline ends came to 14 bases. In germline, CDR1 is LNHDA, CDR2 SQIVND (reference sequence). There are 13 residues in the CDR3. The CDR3 spells CASSPHHLGGYTF. CDR3 in DNA: TGTGCCAGTAGTCCCCATCATCTCGGTGGCTACACCTTC.

The chain combines TRBV28 with TRBJ1-2; tentative D call: TRBD1 (5 bases). V was pared by 6 bases and J by 8 bases, with 19 bases between. Germline V CDR1 and CDR2: MDHEN, SYDVKM. This CDR3 is 14 amino acids long. CDR3 region: CASRLEGPGRGYTF. The CDR3, as DNA: TGTGCCAGCAGACTTGAAGGACCGGGGCGCGGCTACACCTTC.

About this clone itself: The junction departs from germline at one end; a sequencing error may be responsible. The V gene is TRBV23-1, the J gene TRBJ2-3; D not certain. TRBV23-1 is an ORF, and what it does is uncertain. The CDR3 consists of 13 residues. CDR3 loop: CASSQLVSDTQYF. Written as DNA, the CDR3 is TGCGCCAGCAGCCAATTAGTTTCAGATACGCAGTATTTT.

V usage is TRBV11-3 and J usage is TRBJ2-7; 9 bases match TRBD1. Germline-derived CDR1 and CDR2 are SGHNT and YENEEA. The CDR3 runs to 14 residues. V dropped 5 bases and J dropped 2; count of bases not matched to a gene: 4. This CDR3 is CASSAGQGPYEQYF. The CDR3 DNA follows: TGTGCCAGCAGCGCGGGACAGGGTCCCTACGAGCAGTACTTC.

The table lists this clone with a few counts. Relative to the germline gene, one junction end is altered; a read error may explain this. The DNA holds an ambiguous or unread base, and X denotes its residue. The rearrangement links TRBV29-1 to TRBJ1-5, with a tentative D call TRBD1 (6 bases). Germline lookup yields CDR1 SQVTM and CDR2 ANQGSEA. The CDR3 has 13 amino acids. In DNA form, the CDR3 reads TGCAGCRTTGAGGAAGGGGGAGGTCAGCCCCAGCATTTT. This translates into CSXEEGGGQPQHF.

The rearrangement joins TRBV29-1 to TRBJ2-5, with TRBD2 matching 14 bases. V dropped 1 base and J dropped 0; count of bases not matched to a gene: 7. The CDR3 has 18 amino acids. The germline V gene encodes CDR1 SQVTM and CDR2 ANQGSEA. The CDR3 region has the DNA TGCAGCGTTGAAGGGACTAGCGGGGGGCAAGAGTACCAAGAGACCCAGTACTTC. Amino acid sequence: CSVEGTSGGQEYQETQYF.

CDR3: CASSLPPVPNTEAFF. The CDR3 DNA reads TGTGCCAGCAGTCTCCCCCCCGTACCGAACACTGAAGCTTTCTTT. The chain links TRBV28 to TRBJ1-1; the D is unclear. CDR3 length equals 15 residues. V was clipped by 5 bases and J by 1 base, with 14 bases between them. CDR1 is MDHEN and CDR2 is SYDVKM in the germline V gene.

The chain is built from TRBV7-6 and TRBJ1-5, with 11 bases fitting TRBD1. Germline V CDR1 and CDR2: SGHVS, FNYEAQ. The CDR3 spans 20 residues. Trimming cost V 1 base and J 0 bases; bases outside gene matches: 11. The CDR3 DNA reads TGTGCCAGCAGCTTAGAGAGGGACAGGGGGTTGCGTTATAGCAATCAGCCCCAGCATTTT. Its protein product is CASSLERDRGLRYSNQPQHF.